The sequence of this T cell receptor (beta chain) was determined in a study of blood T cells in healthy people across ages. Then a second PCR, running about 7 to 11 cycles, was carried out with a sample-barcoded 5' primer and a J-beta primer mix. TCRdb analysed the 5' RACE reads with MiXCR anew, one entry per CDR3 protein. The data contain roughly 1,500,000 distinct CDR3 sequences, around 36% of them singletons. Unmatched junction bases numbered 8, after V lost 5 bases and J lost 7 bases. There are 13 residues in the CDR3. Germline V lookup: CDR1 SNHLY, CDR2 FYNNEI. The chain employs TRBV2 and TRBJ2-7; 7 positions match TRBD2. The sample taken for sequencing was blood. This receptor was taken from a woman aged 25 to 39 in good health. The DNA for the CDR3 is TGTGCCAGCAGTTTAGACACGCGGGGGGAGCAGTACTTC. Translating gives CASSLDTRGEQYF. The full variable domain, its missing parts supplied by reference TRBV2 and TRBJ2-7, is EPEVTQTPSHQVTQMGQEVILRCVPISNHLYFYWYRQILGQKVEFLVSFYNNEISEKSEIFDDQFSVERPDGSNFTLKIRSTKLEDSAMYFCASSLDTRGEQYFGPGTRLTVT.